This entry lists 3 T cell receptor beta chains sequenced from one sample in a study of OX40 agonist ivuxolimab in advanced cancers. Method: immunoSEQ multiplex PCR; TCRdb's copy keeps in-frame clones and lacks some. Of 57,000 or so clones in the sample, over 90% are singletons; the top ten hold 15% to 20%. The specimen was CD4+ or CD8+ T cells sorted from blood, collected in a trial of the OX40 agonist ivuxolimab. These receptors all stem from an adult with an advanced solid tumor such as melanoma, head and neck, liver or kidney cancer.

This clone was recorded only once. The gene calls are TRBV6-6 and TRBJ2-1; D might be TRBD1 (6 bases). Trimming shortened V by 7 bases and J by 0 bases, and 10 bases separated the two germline ends. CDR3 length: 14 residues. Germline values: CDR1 MNHNY, CDR2 SVGAGI (reference sequence). CDR3 DNA: TGTGCCAGCACCCGGGACAACTCCTACAATGAGCAGTTCTTC. This sequence encodes CASTRDNSYNEQFF.

The V gene is TRBV7-6, the J gene TRBJ2-2; 15 nucleotides line up with TRBD2. The germline gives CDR1 SGHVS, CDR2 FNYEAQ. This CDR3 is 16 amino acids long. V was clipped by 5 bases and J by 6 bases; unmatched bases: 4. CDR3 loop: CASSAGLAGGAGELFF. The CDR3 coding sequence is TGTGCCAGCAGCGCCGGACTAGCGGGAGGGGCCGGGGAGCTGTTTTTT. Together with reference TRBV7-6 and TRBJ2-2, the CDR3 gives the full variable domain: GAGVSQSPRYKVTKRGQDVALRCDPISGHVSLYWYRQALGQGPEFLTYFNYEAQQDKSGLPNDRFSAERPEGSISTLTIQRTEQRDSAMYRCASSAGLAGGAGELFFGEGSRLTVL.

In this sample, this clone turned up once. CDR3 DNA sequence: TGTGCCAGCAGCTTAGTCGGACAGGGGACTAGCTCCTACGAGCAGTACTTC. It encodes CASSLVGQGTSSYEQYF. V is TRBV11-2 and J is TRBJ2-7; TRBD1 is a possible D gene (9 bases). The CDR3 length is 17 residues. V dropped 1 base and J dropped 0 bases, with 16 bases sitting between them. Germline V gene lookup returns CDR1 SGHAT and CDR2 FQNNGV.